This entry lists 31 T cell receptor beta chains sequenced from one sample in a study of a mutant IDH1 vaccine in newly diagnosed glioma. Using immunoSEQ multiplex PCR, the repertoire was profiled, and TCRdb retains in-frame clones only, with some absent. Of 57,000 or so clones in the sample, about 80% are singletons; the top ten hold roughly 3.5%. These receptors lack a known antigen. The time point denotes: week 11, during vaccination. What each vaccine dose contained was 300 ug of mutant IDH1 20-mer peptide, accompanied by topical imiquimod. Sample: PBMCs, taken from a glioma patient whose treatment included an IDH1 peptide vaccine. The origin of the receptors is a young man with glioma.

This clone was recorded a few times. The CDR3 loop is CASSEGDRGTEAFF. CDR3 DNA sequence: TGTGCCAGCAGTGAAGGGGACAGGGGAACTGAAGCTTTCTTT. The chain carries TRBV25-1 and TRBJ1-1, with 10 bases that match TRBD1. CDR3 length: 14 residues. Germline CDR1 reads MGHDK; CDR2 reads SYGVNS. V trimming: 2 bases; J trimming: 5 bases; junction bases outside the gene matches: 2.

The genes are TRBV6-1 and TRBJ1-4; 9 bases match TRBD1. This CDR3 region has 15 residues. V gave up 6 bases and J gave up 8 bases; unmatched junction bases: 10. Germline CDR1 is MNHNS and CDR2 is SASEGT. DNA of the CDR3: TGTGCCAGCAGCAACTACAGGGGGCCGGGGGAAAAACTGTTTTTT. It yields the protein CASSNYRGPGEKLFF.

The rearrangement joins TRBV27 to TRBJ1-3, with D perhaps TRBD1 (5 bases). V lost 6 bases to trimming and J lost 0 bases, with 12 bases between them. The CDR3 loop spans 15 amino acids. The germline V gene has CDR1 MNHEY and CDR2 SMNVEV (reference sequence). The CDR3 protein is CASRWGRISGNTIYF. CDR3 DNA: TGTGCCAGCAGATGGGGACGCATCTCTGGAAACACCATATATTTT.

About this clone: The junction differs from germline at one of its ends, possibly a read error. This chain joins TRBV10-3 and TRBJ2-7; D unclear. Germline-derived CDR1 and CDR2 are ENHRY and SYGVKD. The CDR3 spans 15 residues. The CDR3 DNA reads as TGTGCCAGCAGTTACTCGAGTCTGGGTTCCTACGAGCAGTACTTC. Translating gives CASSYSSLGSYEQYF.

V gene TRBV9 combines with J gene TRBJ2-7; D unresolved. From germline, CDR1 is SGDLS and CDR2 YYNGEE. CDR3 size: 15 residues. The V end was cut by 0 bases, the J end by 4 bases, with 14 bases between. The CDR3 DNA reads as TGTGCCAGCAGCGTAGGCATTTCCTTACCGTACGAGCAGTACTTC. Protein sequence: CASSVGISLPYEQYF. Combining the CDR3 with reference TRBV9 and TRBJ2-7 gives the whole variable domain DSGVTQTPKHLITATGQRVTLRCSPRSGDLSVYWYQQSLDQGLQFLIQYYNGEERAKGNILERFSAQQFPDLHSELNLSSLELGDSALYFCASSVGISLPYEQYFGPGTRLTVT.

A few counts support this clone. The genes are TRBV18 and TRBJ2-7; weak D call: TRBD1 (5 bases). The V end was cut by 6 bases, the J end by 4 bases, with 13 bases between. The CDR3 sequence is 13 residues long. CDR1 is KGHSH and CDR2 is LQKENI in the germline V gene. CDR3 bases: TGTGCCAGCTCCCCTTCAGGGTCGTACGAGCAGTACTTC. Translated, it gives CASSPSGSYEQYF.

The chain carries TRBV11-2 and TRBJ2-6; D not resolved. The CDR3 sequence is 17 residues long. The V gene lost 5 bases and the J gene lost 5 bases, with 19 bases spanning the gap. Germline-derived CDR1 and CDR2 are SGHAT and FQNNGV. As DNA, the CDR3 is TGTGCCAGCAGCCATCACCTGCAACAAAGTCGGGCCAACGTCCTGACTTTC. Translated: CASSHHLQQSRANVLTF. Using reference TRBV11-2 and TRBJ2-6 for the parts outside the CDR3, the full variable domain is EAGVAQSPRYKIIEKRQSVAFWCNPISGHATLYWYQQILGQGPKLLIQFQNNGVVDDSQLPKDRFSAERLKGVDSTLKIQPAKLEDSAVYLCASSHHLQQSRANVLTFGAGSRLTVL.

The chain employs TRBV7-9 and TRBJ2-2; 10 bases line up with TRBD1. V dropped 9 bases and J dropped 2; count of bases not matched to a gene: 3. The CDR3 extends over 14 amino acids. Germline lookup yields CDR1 SEHNR and CDR2 FQNEAQ (reference sequence). CDR3 nucleotide sequence: TGTGCCAGGGGACAGGGGACCAACACCGGGGAGCTGTTTTTT. This codes for CARGQGTNTGELFF.

The table lists this clone with a count of one. The V and J genes are TRBV5-6 and TRBJ2-3; 10 nucleotides align to TRBD2. The germline V gene encodes CDR1 SGHDT and CDR2 YYEEEE. The CDR3 runs to 18 residues. After removal of 4 bases from V and 4 bases from J, the junction contained 15 bases not matched to a gene. CDR3 sequence: CASSPGQGAGGPADTQYF. Written as DNA, the CDR3 is TGTGCCAGCAGCCCCGGACAGGGAGCGGGAGGGCCAGCAGATACGCAGTATTTT.

V is TRBV30 and J is TRBJ1-2, with D possibly matching TRBD1 (6 bases). The CDR3 contains 13 residues. CDR1 and CDR2 (germline): GTSNPN, SVGIG (reference sequence). The V end lost 0 bases, the J end lost 8 bases, and 13 bases lay between the germline ends. CDR3 sequence: CAWSVLSQGGYTF. CDR3 sequence (DNA): TGTGCCTGGAGTGTGCTCAGCCAGGGGGGCTACACCTTC.

The chain couples TRBV5-1 to TRBJ2-2; D is undetermined. The V and J ends lost 3 bases and 9 bases respectively, with 0 bases between them. Germline lookup yields CDR1 SGHRS and CDR2 YFSETQ. This CDR3 is 9 amino acids long. The CDR3 loop is CASSWELFF. The CDR3 DNA reads TGCGCCAGCAGCTGGGAGCTGTTTTTT.

The CDR3: CASNLLGGYTF. CDR3 in DNA: TGTGCCAGCAACCTACTGGGAGGCTACACCTTC. The V and J genes are TRBV7-9 and TRBJ1-2; D unresolved. The CDR3 is made up of 11 amino acids. The germline gives CDR1 SEHNR, CDR2 FQNEAQ (reference sequence). Trimming pared 7 bases from V and 8 bases from J, leaving 11 bases between.

CDR3 bases: TGTGCCAGCAGCTTAGAAGTGGACTCGATTGAAGAGACCCAGTACTTC. Translation gives CASSLEVDSIEETQYF. This chain connects TRBV7-6 to TRBJ2-5; the D gene is possibly TRBD2 (5 bases). Germline CDR1 is SGHVS and CDR2 is FNYEAQ. Trimming took off 1 base at V and 3 bases at J, with 15 bases between the two ends. This CDR3 region has 16 residues.

The chain carries TRBV2 and TRBJ2-7; unclear D gene. The germline V gene encodes CDR1 SNHLY and CDR2 FYNNEI. The ends were cut back, 2 bases at V and 4 bases at J, with 9 bases in the middle. The CDR3 has 13 residues. The CDR3 nucleotides are TGTGCCAGCAGTGAAAGGGTAGTGTACGAGCAGTACTTC. It translates to CASSERVVYEQYF.

This clone was seen a few times. The chain has TRBV7-6 and TRBJ2-7; maybe TRBD1 (6 bases). V shed 1 base and J shed 3 bases, with 22 bases lying between them. Germline lookup yields CDR1 SGHVS and CDR2 FNYEAQ. The CDR3 loop spans 18 amino acids. CDR3 amino acids: CASSLGPVGAEGDYEQYF. CDR3 in DNA: TGTGCCAGCAGCTTAGGCCCTGTGGGGGCCGAAGGTGACTACGAGCAGTACTTC. Based on the CDR3 plus reference TRBV7-6 and TRBJ2-7, the full variable domain is GAGVSQSPRYKVTKRGQDVALRCDPISGHVSLYWYRQALGQGPEFLTYFNYEAQQDKSGLPNDRFSAERPEGSISTLTIQRTEQRDSAMYRCASSLGPVGAEGDYEQYFGPGTRLTVT.

This clone was recorded once. The rearrangement joins TRBV9 to TRBJ2-2, with D possibly TRBD1 on 6 matching bases. The CDR3 is made up of 18 amino acids. V lost 0 bases, J lost 5 bases, and 20 bases lay in between. Germline V gene data show CDR1 as SGDLS and CDR2 as YYNGEE. CDR3 in DNA: TGTGCCAGCAGCGTAGTAGAGTACAGAGGCAGGGGTACCGGGGAGCTGTTTTTT. Encoded protein: CASSVVEYRGRGTGELFF.

The chain is built from TRBV7-2 and TRBJ1-5; maybe TRBD1 (6 bases). Trimming removed 3 bases from V and 2 bases from J, with 8 bases in between. Per germline, CDR1 SGHTA and CDR2 FQGNSA. This CDR3 spans 14 amino acids. The CDR3 coding sequence is TGTGCCAGCAGCTTGGGACACGGCAATCAGCCCCAGCATTTT. Protein sequence: CASSLGHGNQPQHF.

This sequence joins TRBV6-6 and TRBJ2-7, with D possibly being TRBD1 (5 bases). The V and J ends lost 3 bases and 0 bases respectively, with 12 bases between them. The CDR3 totals 15 residues. Germline CDR1 is MNHNY and CDR2 is SVGAGI (reference sequence). The CDR3 region is CASSYDGASSYEQYF. The CDR3 DNA reads TGTGCCAGCAGTTATGATGGGGCTAGCTCCTACGAGCAGTACTTC.

This clone was counted only a few times. The chain joins TRBV28 to TRBJ1-2; the D is unclear. The CDR3 consists of 12 residues. V was shortened by 8 bases and J by 6 bases, with 13 bases between the two germline ends. Germline V lookup: CDR1 MDHEN, CDR2 SYDVKM. CDR3 sequence reads: CASSRRKHGYTF. The CDR3 DNA reads as TGTGCCAGCTCGAGAAGAAAGCATGGCTACACCTTC.

This chain uses TRBV21-1 with TRBJ1-2. TRBV21-1 is recorded as a pseudogene. The CDR3 has 13 amino acids. The CDR3 DNA reads as TGTGCCAGCGGCGGCGATCAGGTCTATGGCTACACCTTC. It translates to CASGGDQVYGYTF.

This clone was counted between two and nine times. V is TRBV29-1 and J is TRBJ1-1, with no clear D. V lost 4 bases, J lost 2 bases, and 11 bases lay in between. The CDR3 totals 13 residues. The germline CDR1 and CDR2 sequences are SQVTM and ANQGSEA. The CDR3 nucleotides read TGCAGCGTTGGAGGTTACCGCAACACTGAAGCTTTCTTT. It is translated as CSVGGYRNTEAFF.

This chain connects TRBV7-2 to TRBJ1-4; 9 positions match TRBD1. This CDR3 contains 14 residues. The V gene's germline CDR1 is SGHTA and CDR2 FQGNSA. With V trimmed by 5 bases and J by 8 bases, 6 bases remained unmatched. The CDR3 coding sequence is TGTGCCAGCAGCCCGGACAGGGGTTACGAAAAACTGTTTTTT. The encoded protein is CASSPDRGYEKLFF.

The J gene is TRBJ1-2, the V gene TRBV10-3; D call uncertain. V lost 10 bases and J lost 0, with 12 bases in between. Germline CDR1 is ENHRY and CDR2 is SYGVKD. This CDR3 is built from 13 residues. CDR3 coding DNA: TGTGCCACGGAGGCAGAAGCTAACTATGGCTACACCTTC. Protein sequence: CATEAEANYGYTF.

This clone was counted a single time. V usage is TRBV25-1 and J usage is TRBJ1-3; D gene ambiguous. Trimming took 4 bases from V and 4 from J, leaving 5 bases between them. Germline assignment: CDR1 MGHDK and CDR2 SYGVNS. The CDR3 loop spans 12 amino acids. For the CDR3, the DNA is TGTGCCAGCAGTGCGACAGGAAACACCATATATTTT. It specifies CASSATGNTIYF.

J is TRBJ2-3 and V is TRBV19; TRBD2 agrees at 9 bases. Germline V lookup: CDR1 LNHDA, CDR2 SQIVND (reference sequence). This CDR3 spans 16 amino acids. V lost 5 bases to trimming and J lost 1 base; unmatched junction nucleotides: 7. This CDR3 reads CASSDLAGRRTDTQYF. The DNA for the CDR3 is TGTGCCAGTAGTGACCTAGCGGGGCGACGCACAGATACGCAGTATTTT.

V gene TRBV4-2 combines with J gene TRBJ1-2; a possible D gene is TRBD1 (6 bases). The germline V gene has CDR1 LGHNA and CDR2 YNFKEQ. V was shortened by 1 base and J by 6 bases, with 21 bases between the two germline ends. The CDR3 is made up of 17 amino acids. The CDR3 coding sequence is TGTGCCAGCAGCCAAGGCCCAGGGGCGTGGGGTTTTGATGGCTACACCTTC. This sequence encodes CASSQGPGAWGFDGYTF.

The chain joins TRBV9 to TRBJ1-1; 7 positions match TRBD1. V lost 4 bases and J lost 0; bases outside the gene matches: 9. This CDR3 has 16 amino acids. Germline V gene lookup returns CDR1 SGDLS and CDR2 YYNGEE. The chain's CDR3 is CASSPGTVIMNTEAFF. CDR3 DNA: TGTGCCAGCAGCCCCGGGACAGTTATTATGAACACTGAAGCTTTCTTT.

This sequence joins TRBV18 and TRBJ1-2; 7 nucleotides agree with TRBD1. Germline V gene lookup returns CDR1 KGHSH and CDR2 LQKENI. The CDR3 runs to 15 residues. V dropped 1 base and J dropped 4; count of bases not matched to a gene: 6. CDR3 in DNA: TGTGCCAGCTCACCACAGGGACAGACGACCTATGGCTACACCTTC. Translation: CASSPQGQTTYGYTF. The full variable domain, completed using reference TRBV18 and TRBJ1-2, is NAGVMQNPRHLVRRRGQEARLRCSPMKGHSHVYWYRQLPEEGLKFMVYLQKENIIDESGMPKERFSAEFPKEGPSILRIQQVVRGDSAAYFCASSPQGQTTYGYTFGSGTRLTVV.

This chain links TRBV5-1 with TRBJ1-4; 7 bases line up with TRBD1. V lost 5 bases and J lost 2; bases outside the gene matches: 6. Germline CDR1 is SGHRS and CDR2 is YFSETQ. The CDR3 length is 15 residues. This chain's CDR3 is CASSPLGGTNEKLFF. The CDR3 DNA reads as TGCGCCAGCAGTCCCTTAGGGGGCACTAATGAAAAACTGTTTTTT.

The genes are TRBV7-6 and TRBJ1-5, with D perhaps TRBD1 (6 bases). This CDR3 spans 18 amino acids. Germline CDR1 reads SGHVS; CDR2 reads FNYEAQ. Trimming stripped 3 bases from V and 0 bases from J, with 18 bases between. The CDR3 loop reads CASSFAPRDIYSNQPQHF. CDR3 nucleotides: TGTGCCAGCAGCTTTGCCCCCCGGGACATCTATAGCAATCAGCCCCAGCATTTT.

The V and J genes are TRBV28 and TRBJ1-5, with a tentative D call TRBD1 (6 bases). Per germline, CDR1 MDHEN and CDR2 SYDVKM. The CDR3 contains 12 residues. Trimming shortened V by 8 bases and J by 5 bases, and 10 bases separated the two germline ends. This CDR3 reads CASGGGYQPQHF. The CDR3 nucleotides are TGTGCCAGCGGGGGGGGCTATCAGCCCCAGCATTTT. Supplemented by reference TRBV28 and TRBJ1-5, the full variable domain reads DVKVTQSSRYLVKRTGEKVFLECVQDMDHENMFWYRQDPGLGLRLIYFSYDVKMKEKGDIPEGYSVSREKKERFSLILESASTNQTSMYLCASGGGYQPQHFGDGTRLSIL.